This T cell receptor (beta chain) was recorded in a study of post-analysis software for immune sequencing data. This clonotype showed up just a few times. Its antigen is currently unknown. Regarding the study as a whole: A few TRBV segments appeared more often in patients than in controls, and TRBV5-6, TRBV5-1 and TRBV20-1 were among these.

TCR beta cDNA libraries included unique molecular identifiers. TCRdb analysed the PCR reads with MiXCR anew, one entry per CDR3 protein. The sample has hundreds of thousands of distinct CDR3 sequences; roughly 27% are singletons. V shed 5 bases and J 5 bases; nucleotides not matched to a gene: 22. This CDR3 is built from 18 residues. The germline V gene has CDR1 DFQATT and CDR2 SNEGSKA (reference sequence). This sequence originates from a girl between 5 and 17 years old with multiple sclerosis. The chain joins TRBV20-1 to TRBJ1-1, with TRBD1 identical over 8 bases. Sequencing used blood. Here the CDR3 DNA reads TGCAGTGCTGGATCACCCGGGAGACAGGGGCTGATAGAAACTGAAGCTTTCTTT. This codes for CSAGSPGRQGLIETEAFF.